Detailed here is one TCR beta chain. Its antigen remains unknown. This record comes from a study of neurological immune-mediated disorders. Study results and caveats: TCR clonal expansion peaked in HTLV-1-associated myelopathy patients and was lowest in multiple sclerosis patients. None of the CDR3 amino acid sequences found in expanded clones was shared across subjects. This suggests that the TCR-beta repertoires were private in all groups.

As for the cDNA, it was generated by 5'RACE with 10-nucleotide random UMIs. TCRdb analysed the 5' RACE reads with MiXCR anew, one entry per CDR3 protein. Here the sample spans under 50,000 distinct CDR3 sequences, under 14% being singletons. This CDR3 comprises 17 residues. The germline CDR1 and CDR2 sequences are WNHNN and SYGVQD (reference sequence). V was pared by 4 bases and J by 6 bases, with 14 bases of the junction left unmatched. Sequencing was carried out using CD4+ T cells from blood. The clonotype comes from a woman aged 25 to 39 with HTLV-1-associated myelopathy (HAM/TSP). The chain has TRBV10-1 and TRBJ2-4, with 8 bases identical to TRBD2. Here the CDR3 DNA reads TGCGCCAGCAGTGTCGGTAGCGGGGAACCGGAGGGAAACATTCAGTACTTC. Protein sequence: CASSVGSGEPEGNIQYF.